This T cell receptor (beta chain) was retrieved from a study of blood T cells in healthy people across ages. The use of a sample-barcoded 5' primer and a J-beta primer mix characterized a second PCR of 7 to 11 cycles. TCRdb processed the 5' RACE reads anew with MiXCR; each CDR3 protein has one entry. The table has 1,800,000 or so distinct CDR3 sequences, roughly two fifths seen once; the top ten hold approximately 22%. This clonotype was seen a handful of times. The CDR3 has 14 residues. Germline CDR1 is SEHNR and CDR2 is FQNEAQ (reference sequence). V gave up 8 bases and J gave up 6 bases; unmatched junction bases: 7.

Sequencing was performed on blood. The clonotype was recovered from a human donor in good health. V is TRBV7-9 and J is TRBJ1-6; 7 bases agree with TRBD1. The CDR3 loop is CASYPGGSNSPLHF. In DNA, the CDR3 is TGTGCCAGCTATCCAGGGGGTAGTAATTCACCCCTCCACTTT.